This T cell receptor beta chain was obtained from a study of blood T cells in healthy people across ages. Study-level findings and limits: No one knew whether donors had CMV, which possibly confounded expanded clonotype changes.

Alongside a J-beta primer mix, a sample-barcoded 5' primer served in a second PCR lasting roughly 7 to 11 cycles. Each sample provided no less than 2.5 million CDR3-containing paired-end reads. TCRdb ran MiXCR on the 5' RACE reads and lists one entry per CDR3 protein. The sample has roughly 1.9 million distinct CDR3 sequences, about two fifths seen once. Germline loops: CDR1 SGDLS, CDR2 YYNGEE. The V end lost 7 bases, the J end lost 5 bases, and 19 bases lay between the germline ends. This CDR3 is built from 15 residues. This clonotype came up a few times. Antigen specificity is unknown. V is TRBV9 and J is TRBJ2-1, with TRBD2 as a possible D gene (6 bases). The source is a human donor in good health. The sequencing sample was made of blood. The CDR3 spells CASAGGAGRHNEQFF. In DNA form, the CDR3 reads TGTGCCAGCGCCGGCGGCGCGGGGAGACACAATGAGCAGTTCTTC.